Below are 22 T cell receptor beta chains sequenced from a single sample in a study of T cells in Graves' hyperthyroidism and ophthalmopathy. Amplified regions were TCR beta CDR3 sequences from RNA transcripts. The HTBI set primed first-round TCR CDR3 RT-PCR. TCRdb recomputed calls from the multiplex PCR reads with MiXCR, one row per CDR3 protein. The sample records around 760,000 distinct CDR3 sequences, under 45% being singletons. Sample: blood. Source of these receptors: a middle-aged woman with Graves' hyperthyroidism.

The chain is built from TRBV20-1 and TRBJ1-5; 9 bases align to TRBD1. With 3 bases clipped from V and 1 base from J, the junction kept 10 bases outside the gene matches. CDR1 and CDR2 from the germline V gene are DFQATT and SNEGSKA (reference sequence). The CDR3 has 17 residues. For the CDR3, the DNA is TGCAGTGCTAGTATCCCCACAGGGGGCATGAGCAATCAGCCCCAGCATTTT. Amino acid sequence: CSASIPTGGMSNQPQHF.

V is TRBV12-3 or TRBV12-4 and J is TRBJ1-4, with D tentatively TRBD1 (6 bases). V lost 1 base and J 3 bases, leaving 9 bases between the germline ends. This CDR3 comprises 15 residues. As DNA, the CDR3 is TGTGCCAGCAGTTTAGGGGACACATCTAATGAAAAACTGTTTTTT. Amino acids: CASSLGDTSNEKLFF.

This clonotype was counted between two and nine times. As DNA, the CDR3 is TGCGCCAGCAGCTTGCGGGCTGAAGGGGATTATGGCTACACCTTC. This gives the protein CASSLRAEGDYGYTF. The chain links TRBV5-1 to TRBJ1-2, with a tentative D call TRBD1 (5 bases). CDR1 is SGHRS and CDR2 is YFSETQ in the germline V gene. The CDR3 has 15 residues. The germline V and J ends were trimmed by 1 base and 5 bases, with 15 bases remaining between them. The whole variable domain, filled in from reference TRBV5-1 and TRBJ1-2, reads KAGVTQTPRYLIKTRGQQVTLSCSPISGHRSVSWYQQTPGQGLQFLFEYFSETQRNKGNFPGRFSGRQFSNSRSEMNVSTLELGDSALYLCASSLRAEGDYGYTFGSGTRLTVV.

With respect to this clonotype: A much larger clone lies one base from this, so it may be a read error. The chain combines TRBV12-3 or TRBV12-4 with TRBJ2-5; possibly TRBD2 for D (7 bases). The CDR3 is 14 residues long. The CDR3: CGSIPSGEGETQYF. CDR3 nucleotides: TGTGGCAGCATCCCTTCAGGGGAGGGAGAGACCCAGTACTTC.

In its sample, this clonotype was seen once. The V call is TRBV6-5, the J call TRBJ1-2; no reliable D call. Germline V gene data show CDR1 as MNHEY and CDR2 as SVGAGI. The V end was cut by 2 bases, the J end by 6 bases, with 16 bases between. The CDR3 consists of 15 residues. The CDR3 DNA sequence: TGTGCCAGCAGTTACCCCGGCAGGCTAGGTAATGGCTACACCTTC. Its translation is CASSYPGRLGNGYTF.

This clonotype appeared many times. The rearrangement joins TRBV7-9 to TRBJ1-1, with D unclear. The V end was cut by 2 bases, the J end by 4 bases, with 5 bases between. Looked up from germline, CDR1 is SEHNR and CDR2 is FQNEAQ (reference sequence). The CDR3 extends over 12 amino acids. The CDR3 region has the DNA TGTGCCAGCAGCTTATCGGCCACTGAAGCTTTCTTT. Translation gives CASSLSATEAFF. The whole variable domain, filled in from reference TRBV7-9 and TRBJ1-1, reads DTGVSQNPRHKITKRGQNVTFRCDPISEHNRLYWYRQTLGQGPEFLTYFQNEAQLEKSRLLSDRFSAERPKGSFSTLEIQRTEQGDSAMYLCASSLSATEAFFGQGTRLTVV.

V is TRBV24-1 and J is TRBJ2-3; 8 bases are a match to TRBD1. V was pared by 9 bases and J by 5 bases, with 9 bases of the junction left unmatched. CDR3 length: 14 residues. Per the germline V gene, CDR1 is KGHDR and CDR2 is SFDVKD. The CDR3 nucleotides are TGTGCCACCCAGAGTTACGACAGGGGAGATACGCAGTATTTT. This encodes CATQSYDRGDTQYF.

This clonotype was observed a handful of times. The chain has TRBV12-3 or TRBV12-4 and TRBJ2-5; D gene ambiguous. CDR3 length equals 14 residues. Trimming took 3 bases from V and 5 from J, leaving 13 bases between them. The CDR3 DNA is TGTGCCAGCAGTTTGGACCGGCTTTTGGAGACCCAGTACTTC. Its translation is CASSLDRLLETQYF.

With regard to this clonotype: A junction boundary mismatches the germline segment, possibly from a read error. The V gene is TRBV7-2, the J gene TRBJ2-7, with 9 bases identical to TRBD1. Germline lookup yields CDR1 SGHTA and CDR2 FQGNSA. This CDR3 has 17 amino acids. The CDR3 protein is CASSLRGGTGFAYEQYF. The CDR3 coding sequence is TGCGCCAGCAGCCTTAGAGGAGGGACAGGGTTCGCCTACGAGCAGTACTTC.

In the case of this clonotype: A read error may produce the germline difference seen at one junction end. V usage is TRBV7-9 and J usage is TRBJ1-2; D is possibly TRBD1 (5 bases). Germline assignment: CDR1 SEHNR and CDR2 FQNEAQ (reference sequence). The CDR3 runs to 11 residues. CDR3 loop: CAWSREFGNTF. The CDR3 DNA reads TGTGCCTGGAGCAGGGAATTTGGCAACACCTTC.

This chain connects TRBV5-1 to TRBJ2-7, with a possible D match to TRBD1 (6 bases). CDR1 SGHRS and CDR2 YFSETQ come from the germline V gene. The CDR3 is 15 residues long. Trimming took off 4 bases at V and 3 bases at J, with 17 bases between the two ends. CDR3 nucleotide sequence: TGCGCCAGCAGCCGATTGACAGGATTCTGCTACGAGCAGTACTTC. This gives the protein CASSRLTGFCYEQYF.

Comments on this clonotype: Germline is not matched at one junction end, which may reflect a read error. V usage is TRBV5-5 and J usage is TRBJ1-3, with D uncertain. This CDR3 region has 14 residues. The germline V gene encodes CDR1 SGHKS and CDR2 YYEKEE (reference sequence). CDR3 in DNA: TGTGCCAGCAGCTTAGGGCTAATTGGAAACACCGTATATTTT. As protein: CASSLGLIGNTVYF.

The sample holds a few counts of this clonotype. At one end, the junction sequence differs from germline, possibly due to a read error. This rearrangement joins TRBV13 to TRBJ2-7; 10 nucleotides line up with TRBD1. Germline CDR1 reads PRHDT; CDR2 reads FYEKMQ (reference sequence). The CDR3 runs 12 residues. This CDR3 reads CASSLGLGQGGF. The CDR3 DNA is TGTGCCAGCAGCTTAGGCCTTGGACAGGGGGGCTTC.

This chain uses TRBV2 with TRBJ1-1; D unresolved. Deletions cut 5 bases from V and 8 bases from J, with 9 bases between. Germline CDR1 reads SNHLY; CDR2 reads FYNNEI. The CDR3 contains 11 residues. Here the CDR3 reads CASSLQREAFF. CDR3 sequence (DNA): TGTGCCAGCAGTTTACAGCGCGAAGCTTTCTTT.

The V gene is TRBV7-2, the J gene TRBJ2-5, with D possibly being TRBD2 (5 bases). V lost 9 bases, J lost 2 bases, and 10 bases lay in between. This CDR3 has 12 amino acids. Germline CDR1 reads SGHTA; CDR2 reads FQGNSA. Here the CDR3 reads CASRAAQETQYF. The CDR3 bases are TGTGCCAGTAGAGCGGCACAAGAGACCCAGTACTTC.

The chain recombines TRBV6-6 with TRBJ2-5, with D possibly called TRBD1 or TRBD2 (5 bases each). The germline V gene has CDR1 MNHNY and CDR2 SVGAGI (reference sequence). The CDR3 totals 13 residues. Trimming shortened V by 0 bases and J by 5 bases, and 7 bases separated the two germline ends. The CDR3 nucleotides read TGTGCCAGCAGTTACTCGGGGGTTGAGACCCAGTACTTC. Translated, it gives CASSYSGVETQYF.

This clonotype was counted at least ten times. The V call is TRBV6-5, the J call TRBJ2-7; D may be TRBD1 (6 bases). V shed 10 bases and J shed 5 bases, with 21 bases lying between them. CDR1 MNHEY and CDR2 SVGAGI come from the germline V gene. The CDR3 is 14 residues long. The CDR3 sequence is CATMDSIFAHEQYF. As DNA, the CDR3 is TGTGCCACCATGGACAGTATCTTCGCGCACGAGCAGTACTTC.

This clonotype has only a few counts. The rearrangement uses TRBV4-3 and TRBJ1-1; D gene unclear. The germline V gene encodes CDR1 LGHNA and CDR2 YSLEER. This CDR3 has 13 residues. With 4 bases removed from V and 6 bases from J, the gap between germline ends came to 12 bases. The CDR3 DNA follows: TGCGCCAGCAGCCGTCCCCTTTGGGCTGAAGCTTTCTTT. It yields the protein CASSRPLWAEAFF.

In its sample, this clonotype was seen many times. The V gene is TRBV10-3, the J gene TRBJ1-1; 7 nucleotides line up with TRBD1. The germline V gene has CDR1 ENHRY and CDR2 SYGVKD. V gave up 3 bases and J gave up 9 bases; unmatched junction bases: 10. The CDR3 length is 14 residues. As DNA, the CDR3 is TGTGCCATCAGTGACCCTGACAGGGCCAACCAAGCTTTCTTT. This translates into CAISDPDRANQAFF.

The rearrangement links TRBV25-1 to TRBJ2-7; D gene ambiguous. The germline CDR1 and CDR2 sequences are MGHDK and SYGVNS. V was pared by 3 bases and J by 5 bases, with 20 bases between. The CDR3 extends over 16 amino acids. The CDR3 protein is CASSDGPGGGIDEQYF. The DNA of the CDR3 is TGTGCCAGCAGTGACGGGCCGGGCGGTGGGATAGACGAGCAGTACTTC.

This clonotype was seen ten or more times. This chain uses TRBV7-4 with TRBJ2-5, with 8 bases aligning to TRBD1. CDR1 and CDR2 from the germline V gene are SGHVT and SQSDAQ. After removal of 5 bases from V and 5 bases from J, the junction contained 19 bases not matched to a gene. There are 18 residues in the CDR3. The CDR3, as DNA: TGTGCCAGCAGCGAAAAGACAGGGGTATGCCGCATATTTGAGACCCAGTACTTC. It translates to CASSEKTGVCRIFETQYF.

This clonotype was recorded at least ten times. The CDR3 nucleotides read TGTGCCAGCATCAGTGGTGGTGGCTACACCTTC. It yields the protein CASISGGGYTF. The chain joins TRBV12-3 or TRBV12-4 to TRBJ1-2; D gene ambiguous. The CDR3 has 11 amino acids. Deletions cut 7 bases from V and 7 bases from J, with 10 bases between.